This TCR beta chain was found in a study of PD-1 blockade in classical Hodgkin lymphoma. Overall study results and limits: When nivolumab was started under 1 year after ASCT, patients were excluded. With CD4+ cells, TCR diversity rose significantly by C4D1, but not with CD8+ cells.

Libraries were prepared by immunoSEQ multiplex PCR; TCRdb keeps only in-frame clonotypes and omits some of them. The sample carries tens of thousands of clones, around 90% recorded once. The V gene lost 1 base and the J gene lost 7 bases, with 6 bases spanning the gap. Germline CDR1 SGHNT, CDR2 YYREEE (reference sequence). The CDR3 totals 12 residues. Comment on this clone: Its specificity is unknown.

Documented time point: cycle 4 day 1 (C4D1), after more than 5 weeks of nivolumab. Relapses following autologous stem cell transplantation were seen in all patients, with brentuximab vedotin exposure varying. The source is a human donor with classical Hodgkin lymphoma. The specimen comprised peripheral blood mononuclear cells (PBMCs), sampled before the fourth cycle of nivolumab. The V and J genes are TRBV5-4 and TRBJ2-1, with D unresolved. CDR3 sequence: CASSLWVNEQFF. CDR3 DNA: TGTGCCAGCAGCTTGTGGGTAAATGAGCAGTTCTTC.